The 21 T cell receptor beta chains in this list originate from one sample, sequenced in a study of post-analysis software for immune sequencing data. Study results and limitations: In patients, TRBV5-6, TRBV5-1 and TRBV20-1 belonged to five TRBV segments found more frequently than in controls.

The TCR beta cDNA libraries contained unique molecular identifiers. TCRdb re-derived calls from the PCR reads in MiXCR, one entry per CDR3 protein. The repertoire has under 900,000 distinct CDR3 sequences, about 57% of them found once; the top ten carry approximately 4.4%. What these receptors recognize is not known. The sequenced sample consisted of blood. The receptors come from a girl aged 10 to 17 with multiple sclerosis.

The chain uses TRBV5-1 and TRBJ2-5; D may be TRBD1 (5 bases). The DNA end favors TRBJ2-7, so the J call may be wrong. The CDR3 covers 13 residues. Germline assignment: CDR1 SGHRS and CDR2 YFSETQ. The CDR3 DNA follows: TGCGCCAGCAGCCCCGACAGCTTGCTCGAGCAGTACTTC. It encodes CASSPDSLLEQYF.

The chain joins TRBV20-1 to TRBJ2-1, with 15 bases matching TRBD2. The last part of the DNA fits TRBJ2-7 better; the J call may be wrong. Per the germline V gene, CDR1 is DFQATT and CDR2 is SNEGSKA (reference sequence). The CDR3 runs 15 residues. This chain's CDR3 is CSASSGLAGGREQYF. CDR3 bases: TGCAGTGCTTCCTCGGGACTAGCGGGAGGTCGCGAGCAGTACTTC.

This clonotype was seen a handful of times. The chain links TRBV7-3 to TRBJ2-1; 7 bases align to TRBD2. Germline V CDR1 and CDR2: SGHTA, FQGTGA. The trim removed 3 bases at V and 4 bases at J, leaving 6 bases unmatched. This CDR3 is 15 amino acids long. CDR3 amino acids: CASSLGGTAYNEQFF. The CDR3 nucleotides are TGTGCCAGCAGCTTGGGGGGGACGGCTTACAATGAGCAGTTCTTC.

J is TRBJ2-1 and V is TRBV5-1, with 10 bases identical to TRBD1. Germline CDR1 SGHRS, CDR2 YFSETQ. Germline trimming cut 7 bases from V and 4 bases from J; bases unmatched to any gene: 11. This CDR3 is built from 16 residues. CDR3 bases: TGCGCCAGCGAACTAACGGGACAGGGGATATACAATGAGCAGTTCTTC. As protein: CASELTGQGIYNEQFF. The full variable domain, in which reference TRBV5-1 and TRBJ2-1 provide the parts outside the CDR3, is KAGVTQTPRYLIKTRGQQVTLSCSPISGHRSVSWYQQTPGQGLQFLFEYFSETQRNKGNFPGRFSGRQFSNSRSEMNVSTLELGDSALYLCASELTGQGIYNEQFFGPGTRLTVL.

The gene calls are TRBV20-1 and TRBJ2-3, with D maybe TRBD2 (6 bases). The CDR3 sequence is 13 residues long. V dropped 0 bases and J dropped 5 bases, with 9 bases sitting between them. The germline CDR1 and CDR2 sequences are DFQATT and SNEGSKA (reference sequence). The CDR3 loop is CSARDLARDTQYF. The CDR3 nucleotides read TGCAGTGCTAGAGATCTAGCGCGAGATACGCAGTATTTT.

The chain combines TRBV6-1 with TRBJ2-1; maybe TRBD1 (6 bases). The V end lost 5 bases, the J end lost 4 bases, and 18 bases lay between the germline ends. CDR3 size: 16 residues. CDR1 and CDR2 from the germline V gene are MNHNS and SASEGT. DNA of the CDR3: TGTGCCAGCAGTCCGGACGAATCTAGGGGGTACAATGAGCAGTTCTTC. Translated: CASSPDESRGYNEQFF.

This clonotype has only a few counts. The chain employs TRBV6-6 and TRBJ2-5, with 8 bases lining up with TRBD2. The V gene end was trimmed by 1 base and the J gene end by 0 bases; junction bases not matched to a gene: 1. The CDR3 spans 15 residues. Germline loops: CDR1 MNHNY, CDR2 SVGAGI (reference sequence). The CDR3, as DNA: TGTGCCAGCAGTTACTTGCGGGGGGACCAAGAGACCCAGTACTTC. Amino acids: CASSYLRGDQETQYF.

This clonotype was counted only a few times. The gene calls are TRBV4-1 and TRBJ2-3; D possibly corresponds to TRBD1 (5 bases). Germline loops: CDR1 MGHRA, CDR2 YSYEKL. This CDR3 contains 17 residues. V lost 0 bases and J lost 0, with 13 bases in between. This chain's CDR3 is CASSQDSRTPSTDTQYF. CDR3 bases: TGCGCCAGCAGCCAAGATAGTAGGACACCTAGCACAGATACGCAGTATTTT.

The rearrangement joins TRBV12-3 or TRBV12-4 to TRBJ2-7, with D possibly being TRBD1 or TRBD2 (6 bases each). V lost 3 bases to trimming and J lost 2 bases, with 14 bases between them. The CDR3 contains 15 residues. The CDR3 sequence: CASSFGGGRTYEQYF. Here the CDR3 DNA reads TGTGCCAGCAGTTTCGGGGGCGGCCGTACCTACGAGCAGTACTTC.

DNA for the CDR3: TGCAGTGCTTCAGACAGCCCAACCTACAATGAGCAGTTCTTC. This encodes CSASDSPTYNEQFF. This chain links TRBV20-1 with TRBJ2-1; a weak D match, TRBD1 (5 bases). Trimming took 5 bases from V and 2 from J, leaving 13 bases between them. Germline V lookup: CDR1 DFQATT, CDR2 SNEGSKA (reference sequence). The CDR3 has 14 amino acids.

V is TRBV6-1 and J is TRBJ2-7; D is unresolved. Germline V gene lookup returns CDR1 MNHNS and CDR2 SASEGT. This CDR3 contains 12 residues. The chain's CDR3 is CAGGRSSYEQYF. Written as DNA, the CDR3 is TGTGCAGGCGGACGCAGCTCCTACGAGCAGTACTTC.

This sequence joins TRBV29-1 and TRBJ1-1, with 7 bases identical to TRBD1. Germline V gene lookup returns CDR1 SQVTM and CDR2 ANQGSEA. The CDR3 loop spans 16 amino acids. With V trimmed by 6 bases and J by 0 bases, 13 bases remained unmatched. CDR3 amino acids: CSVMTGRQTMNTEAFF. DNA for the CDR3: TGCAGCGTGATGACAGGGAGACAAACAATGAACACTGAAGCTTTCTTT. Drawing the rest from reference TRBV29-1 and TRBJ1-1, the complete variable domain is SAVISQKPSRDICQRGTSLTIQCQVDSQVTMMFWYRQQPGQSLTLIATANQGSEATYESGFVIDKFPISRPNLTFSTLTVSNMSPEDSSIYLCSVMTGRQTMNTEAFFGQGTRLTVV.

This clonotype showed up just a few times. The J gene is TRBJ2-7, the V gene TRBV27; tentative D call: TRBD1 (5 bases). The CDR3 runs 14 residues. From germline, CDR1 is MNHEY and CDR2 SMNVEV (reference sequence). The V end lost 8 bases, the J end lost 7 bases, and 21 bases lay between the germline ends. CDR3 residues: CASPSRDSRWEQYF. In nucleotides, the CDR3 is TGTGCCAGCCCCTCCCGTGACAGCCGTTGGGAGCAGTACTTC.

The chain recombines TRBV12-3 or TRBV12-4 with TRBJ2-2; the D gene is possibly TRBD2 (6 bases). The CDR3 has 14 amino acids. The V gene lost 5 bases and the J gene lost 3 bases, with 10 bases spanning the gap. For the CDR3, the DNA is TGTGCCAGCAGTCCGGGACTTGACACCGGGGAGCTGTTTTTT. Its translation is CASSPGLDTGELFF.

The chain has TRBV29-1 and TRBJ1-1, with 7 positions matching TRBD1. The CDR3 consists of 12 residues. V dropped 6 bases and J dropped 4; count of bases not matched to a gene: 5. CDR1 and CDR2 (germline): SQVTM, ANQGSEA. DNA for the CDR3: TGCAGCGTGAACAGGGGTTTCACTGAAGCTTTCTTT. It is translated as CSVNRGFTEAFF.

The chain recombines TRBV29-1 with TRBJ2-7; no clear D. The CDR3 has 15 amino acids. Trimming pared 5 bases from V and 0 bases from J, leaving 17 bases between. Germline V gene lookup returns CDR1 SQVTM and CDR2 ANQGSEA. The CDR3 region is CSVTRGLVHSYEQYF. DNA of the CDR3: TGCAGCGTTACCCGTGGGCTAGTCCACTCCTACGAGCAGTACTTC.

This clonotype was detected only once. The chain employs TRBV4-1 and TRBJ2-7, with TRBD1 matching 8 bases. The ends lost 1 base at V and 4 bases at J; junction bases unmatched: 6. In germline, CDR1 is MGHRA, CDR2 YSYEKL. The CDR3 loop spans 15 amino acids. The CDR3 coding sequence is TGCGCCAGCAGCCAAGTGACAGGGGCGAGATACGAGCAGTACTTC. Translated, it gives CASSQVTGARYEQYF.

The CDR3 DNA reads as TGCAGCTCTGGAGCTCGGCGGGGGGCTAACACTGAAGCTTTCTTT. Protein product: CSSGARRGANTEAFF. The V call is TRBV29-1, the J call TRBJ1-1; D might be TRBD1 (6 bases). Trimming took off 8 bases at V and 2 bases at J, with 21 bases between the two ends. CDR1 is SQVTM, CDR2 ANQGSEA, per germline. The CDR3 consists of 15 residues. The full variable domain, with the rest looked up from reference TRBV29-1 and TRBJ1-1, is SAVISQKPSRDICQRGTSLTIQCQVDSQVTMMFWYRQQPGQSLTLIATANQGSEATYESGFVIDKFPISRPNLTFSTLTVSNMSPEDSSIYLCSSGARRGANTEAFFGQGTRLTVV.

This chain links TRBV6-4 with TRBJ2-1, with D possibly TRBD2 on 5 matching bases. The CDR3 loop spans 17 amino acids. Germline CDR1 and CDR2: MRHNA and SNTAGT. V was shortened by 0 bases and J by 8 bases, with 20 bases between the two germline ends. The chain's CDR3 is CASSDSKSGLARDEQFF. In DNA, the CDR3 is TGTGCCAGCAGTGACTCGAAGTCAGGACTGGCTAGGGATGAGCAGTTCTTC.

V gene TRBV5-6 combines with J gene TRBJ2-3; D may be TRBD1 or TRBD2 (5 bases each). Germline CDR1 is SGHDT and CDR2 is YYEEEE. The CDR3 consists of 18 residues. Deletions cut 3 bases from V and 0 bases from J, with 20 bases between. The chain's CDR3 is CASSWALGGPHSTDTQYF. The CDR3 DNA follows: TGTGCCAGCAGCTGGGCACTTGGGGGACCTCATAGCACAGATACGCAGTATTTT.

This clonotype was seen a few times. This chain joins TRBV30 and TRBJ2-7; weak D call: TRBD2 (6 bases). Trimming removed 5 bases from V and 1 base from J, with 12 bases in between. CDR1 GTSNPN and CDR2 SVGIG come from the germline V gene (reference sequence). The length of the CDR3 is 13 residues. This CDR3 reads CAWLAGRSYEQYF. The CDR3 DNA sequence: TGTGCCTGGCTCGCGGGGCGATCCTACGAGCAGTACTTC.